The 10 T cell receptor beta chains below all came from one sample that was sequenced in a study of blood T cell repertoires in COVID-19. Method: immunoSEQ multiplex PCR; TCRdb's copy keeps in-frame clones and lacks some. Of fewer than 350,000 clones in the sample, about nine tenths were seen once. The specimen was peripheral blood. Every receptor here comes from a woman aged 25 to 39 with COVID-19, enrolled during active disease.

The chain employs TRBV6-2 or TRBV6-3 and TRBJ2-5; 8 bases agree with TRBD2. The CDR3 is 16 residues long. V gave up 4 bases and J gave up 5 bases; unmatched junction bases: 12. Germline V CDR1 and CDR2: MNHEY, SVGEGT. The CDR3 sequence is CASSLASGLRGETQYF. As DNA, the CDR3 is TGTGCCAGCAGTTTGGCTAGCGGGCTTCGTGGGGAGACCCAGTACTTC.

The genes are TRBV2 and TRBJ1-5, with no clear D. The CDR3 is made up of 13 amino acids. Between the trimmed V and J ends, which lost 10 bases and 2 bases, there was a span of 12 bases. CDR1 SNHLY and CDR2 FYNNEI come from the germline V gene. The DNA for the CDR3 is TGTGCCACCAGCCAGGATGGCAATCAGCCCCAGCATTTT. Protein product: CATSQDGNQPQHF. Supplemented by reference TRBV2 and TRBJ1-5, the full variable domain reads EPEVTQTPSHQVTQMGQEVILRCVPISNHLYFYWYRQILGQKVEFLVSFYNNEISEKSEIFDDQFSVERPDGSNFTLKIRSTKLEDSAMYFCATSQDGNQPQHFGDGTRLSIL.

The chain recombines TRBV7-9 with TRBJ1-3, with TRBD1 matching 8 bases. Germline loops: CDR1 SEHNR, CDR2 FQNEAQ (reference sequence). V lost 6 bases and J lost 0; bases outside the gene matches: 7. This CDR3 region has 16 residues. CDR3 nucleotides: TGTGCCAGCAGTCTCACAGGGGGGATCTCTGGAAACACCATATATTTT. Protein sequence: CASSLTGGISGNTIYF.

This clone was recorded a few times. The chain carries TRBV7-6 and TRBJ2-7; D not certain. This CDR3 spans 11 amino acids. Germline V lookup: CDR1 SGHVS, CDR2 FNYEAQ. V shed 5 bases and J shed 9 bases, with 11 bases lying between them. CDR3 nucleotides: TGTGCCAGCAGCGCTCCGTCGGGGCAGTACTTC. It specifies CASSAPSGQYF.

This clone was picked up a small number of times. The chain is built from TRBV14 and TRBJ2-3, with D maybe TRBD2 (6 bases). The germline CDR1 and CDR2 sequences are SGHDN and FVKESK. Trimming pared 4 bases from V and 0 bases from J, leaving 11 bases between. This CDR3 spans 15 amino acids. The CDR3 loop is CASSRGDWSTDTQYF. For the CDR3, the DNA is TGTGCCAGCAGCCGGGGGGACTGGAGCACAGATACGCAGTATTTT. The complete variable domain, with remaining parts taken from reference TRBV14 and TRBJ2-3, reads EAGVTQFPSHSVIEKGQTVTLRCDPISGHDNLYWYRRVMGKEIKFLLHFVKESKQDESGMPNNRFLAERTGGTYSTLKVQPAELEDSGVYFCASSRGDWSTDTQYFGPGTRLTVL.

This chain links TRBV9 with TRBJ1-1; tentative D call: TRBD1 (6 bases). The CDR3 has 16 residues. CDR1 is SGDLS and CDR2 is YYNGEE in the germline V gene. V lost 0 bases, J lost 1 base, and 13 bases lay in between. The CDR3: CASSVALGGSNTEAFF. In DNA form, the CDR3 reads TGTGCCAGCAGCGTAGCCTTAGGGGGTTCGAACACTGAAGCTTTCTTT.

The gene calls are TRBV6-4 and TRBJ2-7, with D possibly matching TRBD1 (6 bases). Looked up from germline, CDR1 is MRHNA and CDR2 is SNTAGT. With 11 bases removed from V and 3 bases from J, the gap between germline ends came to 20 bases. The CDR3 spans 14 residues. The CDR3 bases are TGTGCCGGAGCCTTCGGGACAACGGTCTACGAGCAGTACTTC. Its protein is CAGAFGTTVYEQYF.

The J gene is TRBJ1-3, the V gene TRBV18, with 9 positions matching TRBD1. This CDR3 is built from 18 residues. Unmatched junction bases numbered 8, after V lost 2 bases and J lost 0 bases. CDR1 and CDR2 from the germline V gene are KGHSH and LQKENI. CDR3 in DNA: TGTGCCAGCTCACCATACGGACAGGGGCCCTACTCTGGAAACACCATATATTTT. It yields the protein CASSPYGQGPYSGNTIYF.

The chain links TRBV27 to TRBJ2-5, with TRBD2 matching over 8 bases. This CDR3 region has 16 residues. The J segment lost 1 base and the V segment lost 7 bases, leaving 11 bases of the junction unmatched. The germline CDR1 and CDR2 sequences are MNHEY and SMNVEV (reference sequence). DNA for the CDR3: TGTGCCAGCAAAAGGGTAGGTAGCGGGGTCCAAGAGACCCAGTACTTC. Amino acid sequence: CASKRVGSGVQETQYF.

V gene TRBV29-1 combines with J gene TRBJ1-1; D is undetermined. The V end was cut by 3 bases, the J end by 3 bases, with 14 bases between. The CDR3 sequence is 14 residues long. CDR1 is SQVTM, CDR2 ANQGSEA, per germline. DNA for the CDR3: TGCAGCGTTGACGGGAGAAGGGTGTACACTGAAGCTTTCTTT. This encodes CSVDGRRVYTEAFF.